This entry lists 24 T cell receptor beta chains sequenced from one sample in a study of blood T cell repertoires in COVID-19. TCRdb keeps only in-frame clones here, not all; method: immunoSEQ multiplex PCR. The table includes approximately 340,000 clones, approximately 93% detected once. The material sequenced was PBMCs or T cells enriched from blood (not recorded which). The origin of the receptors is a woman aged 40 to 50 who had been exposed to COVID-19.

The chain combines TRBV6-5 with TRBJ2-7; 15 positions match TRBD2. This CDR3 has 15 amino acids. Unmatched junction bases numbered 2, after V lost 4 bases and J lost 4 bases. The V gene's germline CDR1 is MNHEY and CDR2 SVGAGI. CDR3 nucleotide sequence: TGTGCCAGCAGTTCCGGGACTAGCGGGGGGTACGAGCAGTACTTC. Its translation: CASSSGTSGGYEQYF.

J is TRBJ1-1 and V is TRBV2; 9 bases match TRBD1. The V gene's germline CDR1 is SNHLY and CDR2 FYNNEI. Trimming at V came to 5 bases and at J to 5 bases, leaving 6 bases not matched to a gene. The length of the CDR3 is 14 residues. CDR3 sequence: CASSLGQGETEAFF. As DNA, the CDR3 is TGTGCCAGCAGTTTGGGACAGGGAGAGACTGAAGCTTTCTTT.

This chain uses TRBV30 with TRBJ1-1; no firm D call. V shed 0 bases and J shed 3 bases, with 8 bases lying between them. Germline loops: CDR1 GTSNPN, CDR2 SVGIG (reference sequence). CDR3 length: 13 residues. The CDR3 reads CAWSVGTHTEAFF. The CDR3 nucleotides are TGTGCCTGGAGTGTTGGCACCCACACTGAAGCTTTCTTT.

V and J are TRBV30 and TRBJ1-2; D unclear. This CDR3 has 14 residues. The germline V gene has CDR1 GTSNPN and CDR2 SVGIG (reference sequence). Trimming stripped 4 bases from V and 0 bases from J, with 12 bases between. CDR3 DNA sequence: TGTGCCTGGAAGTCCCGGGATGCTAACTATGGCTACACCTTC. Its protein is CAWKSRDANYGYTF.

The chain combines TRBV10-3 with TRBJ2-7; D is possibly TRBD1 (6 bases). Trimming took 6 bases from V and 3 from J, leaving 15 bases between them. This CDR3 contains 14 residues. Per the germline V gene, CDR1 is ENHRY and CDR2 is SYGVKD. Written as DNA, the CDR3 is TGTGCCATCAGCGGTAACAGGACAGTCTACGAGCAGTACTTC. This encodes CAISGNRTVYEQYF.

The chain recombines TRBV19 with TRBJ2-1, with no clear D. This CDR3 is 12 amino acids long. Germline values: CDR1 LNHDA, CDR2 SQIVND (reference sequence). Trimming removed 7 bases from V and 6 bases from J, with 10 bases in between. CDR3 in DNA: TGTGCCAGTACCAGTCGATCCAATGAGCAGTTCTTC. It yields the protein CASTSRSNEQFF.

The chain carries TRBV6-5 and TRBJ1-1; TRBD1 agrees at 8 bases. The length of the CDR3 is 12 residues. Germline V CDR1 and CDR2: MNHEY, SVGAGI. V shed 6 bases and J 11 bases; nucleotides not matched to a gene: 8. This chain's CDR3 is CASSYKTGAAFF. CDR3 in DNA: TGTGCCAGCAGCTACAAGACAGGGGCCGCTTTCTTT.

The chain employs TRBV7-6 and TRBJ2-6; D is perhaps TRBD1 (5 bases). Trimming left V 2 bases short and J 1 base short, with 12 bases between. Per the germline V gene, CDR1 is SGHVS and CDR2 is FNYEAQ. CDR3 length: 17 residues. The CDR3, as DNA: TGTGCCAGCAGCTTAAGGACACCTTATTCTGGGGCCAACGTCCTGACTTTC. This sequence encodes CASSLRTPYSGANVLTF.

The J gene is TRBJ2-1, the V gene TRBV5-1; TRBD1 might be the D (6 bases). The CDR3 is 14 residues long. Deletions cut 4 bases from V and 5 bases from J, with 13 bases between. Germline CDR1 SGHRS, CDR2 YFSETQ. CDR3 DNA: TGCGCCAGCAGCCTTGGGGGCAGCAACAATGAGCAGTTCTTC. Amino acid sequence: CASSLGGSNNEQFF.

The chain is built from TRBV7-8 and TRBJ2-7; D gene unclear. Germline CDR1 is SGHVS and CDR2 is FQNEAQ. The CDR3 runs 14 residues. V gave up 4 bases and J gave up 0 bases, with 10 bases separating them. The CDR3 DNA reads TGTGCCAGCAGCTCCCCCCCGAGCTCCTACGAGCAGTACTTC. Protein: CASSSPPSSYEQYF.

The rearrangement uses TRBV5-1 and TRBJ2-1; D perhaps matches TRBD1 (6 bases). The CDR3 runs 14 residues. Per germline, CDR1 SGHRS and CDR2 YFSETQ. The V and J ends lost 7 bases and 3 bases respectively, with 14 bases between them. The CDR3, as DNA: TGCGCCAGCCGACCTGGACAGTTCTACAATGAGCAGTTCTTC. This codes for CASRPGQFYNEQFF.

This sequence joins TRBV7-9 and TRBJ2-1; 9 bases are shared with TRBD1. Unmatched junction bases numbered 6, after V lost 5 bases and J lost 4 bases. This CDR3 spans 15 amino acids. Germline CDR1 is SEHNR and CDR2 is FQNEAQ (reference sequence). The CDR3 loop is CASSPDRGGYNEQFF. The CDR3 DNA reads as TGTGCCAGCAGCCCTGACAGGGGGGGATACAATGAGCAGTTCTTC.

The chain is built from TRBV15 and TRBJ2-2; 10 nucleotides align to TRBD2. Germline values: CDR1 LNHNV, CDR2 YYDKDF (reference sequence). V gave up 8 bases and J gave up 5 bases; unmatched junction bases: 5. This CDR3 is built from 14 residues. The CDR3 DNA sequence: TGTGCCACCCAGAGCGGGGGGGTTACCGGGGAGCTGTTTTTT. Protein sequence: CATQSGGVTGELFF.

Note on this clone: The junction departs from the called germline gene at one end, perhaps through a read error. This chain joins TRBV6-5 and TRBJ2-7, with TRBD1 matching 8 bases. Germline lookup yields CDR1 MNHEY and CDR2 SVGAGI. The CDR3 is 14 amino acids. CDR3 bases: TGTGCCAGCAGTGACTCAGGGGGCACCTACGAGCAGTACTTC. Its translation: CASSDSGGTYEQYF.

The genes are TRBV12-5 and TRBJ2-1; TRBD2 agrees at 8 bases. Trimming cost V 0 bases and J 10 bases; bases outside gene matches: 8. In germline, CDR1 is LGHNT, CDR2 FRNRAP. The CDR3 runs to 15 residues. CDR3 in DNA: TGTGCTAGTGGTTTGGTATCCGGGGGGGCCTACGAGCAGTTCTTC. Translation: CASGLVSGGAYEQFF.

This chain connects TRBV14 to TRBJ2-3, with 7 bases that match TRBD1. This CDR3 contains 15 residues. With 6 bases clipped from V and 0 bases from J, the junction kept 6 bases outside the gene matches. Germline V CDR1 and CDR2: SGHDN, FVKESK. CDR3 sequence (DNA): TGTGCCAGCAGAAAGGGGGCAACTAGCACAGATACGCAGTATTTT. Its protein product is CASRKGATSTDTQYF.

The genes are TRBV5-6 and TRBJ1-2; 10 bases line up with TRBD1. Germline V gene lookup returns CDR1 SGHDT and CDR2 YYEEEE. The CDR3 covers 16 residues. The J segment lost 4 bases and the V segment lost 4 bases, leaving 10 bases of the junction unmatched. Here the CDR3 reads CASSTWPGTGVYGYTF. CDR3 bases: TGTGCCAGCAGCACCTGGCCCGGGACAGGGGTCTATGGCTACACCTTC. Drawing the rest from reference TRBV5-6 and TRBJ1-2, the complete variable domain is DAGVTQSPTHLIKTRGQQVTLRCSPKSGHDTVSWYQQALGQGPQFIFQYYEEEERQRGNFPDRFSGHQFPNYSSELNVNALLLGDSALYLCASSTWPGTGVYGYTFGSGTRLTVV.

The genes are TRBV7-3 and TRBJ1-2, with D hard to call. The CDR3 contains 13 residues. Germline lookup yields CDR1 SGHTA and CDR2 FQGTGA. The ends were cut back, 3 bases at V and 4 bases at J, with 9 bases in the middle. This CDR3 reads CASSLAGTYGYTF. In DNA, the CDR3 is TGTGCCAGCAGCTTGGCTGGCACCTATGGCTACACCTTC.

The chain has TRBV18 and TRBJ1-6; D is possibly TRBD1 (5 bases). The ends were cut back, 5 bases at V and 6 bases at J, with 8 bases in the middle. From germline, CDR1 is KGHSH and CDR2 LQKENI. This CDR3 contains 13 residues. The CDR3, as DNA: TGTGCCAGCTCAAGGGGATCTAATTCACCCCTCCACTTT. It specifies CASSRGSNSPLHF.

The rearrangement joins TRBV5-8 to TRBJ2-7; D might be TRBD1 (6 bases). The CDR3 has 14 amino acids. Trimming left V 4 bases short and J 2 bases short, with 13 bases between. Germline CDR1 SGHTS, CDR2 YDEGEE. The CDR3: CASSIQQGPYEQYF. The DNA of the CDR3 is TGTGCCAGCAGCATACAACAGGGTCCCTACGAGCAGTACTTC. Using reference TRBV5-8 and TRBJ2-7 for the parts outside the CDR3, the full variable domain is EAGVTQSPTHLIKTRGQQATLRCSPISGHTSVYWYQQALGLGLQFLLWYDEGEERNRGNFPPRFSGRQFPNYSSELNVNALELEDSALYLCASSIQQGPYEQYFGPGTRLTVT.

As regards this clone: The same CDR3 also results from other DNA sequences found in this sample. The chain joins TRBV24-1 to TRBJ2-3; no firm D call. V gave up 4 bases and J gave up 1 base, with 8 bases separating them. The CDR3 contains 14 residues. CDR1 KGHDR and CDR2 SFDVKD come from the germline V gene. The CDR3 here is CATSDPSGTDTQYF. For the CDR3, the DNA is TGTGCCACCAGTGACCCGTCGGGCACAGATACGCAGTATTTT.

The chain is built from TRBV5-1 and TRBJ2-7; TRBD1 agrees at 7 bases. The CDR3 consists of 15 residues. CDR1 SGHRS and CDR2 YFSETQ come from the germline V gene. V trimming: 3 bases; J trimming: 7 bases; junction bases outside the gene matches: 13. The CDR3 protein is CASSSTGVPQAEQYF. DNA for the CDR3: TGCGCCAGCAGCTCTACAGGGGTCCCACAAGCGGAGCAGTACTTC.

The chain links TRBV5-1 to TRBJ2-6, with a tentative D call TRBD1 (6 bases). Germline V CDR1 and CDR2: SGHRS, YFSETQ. V was shortened by 0 bases and J by 0 bases, with 13 bases between the two germline ends. This CDR3 comprises 18 residues. Written as DNA, the CDR3 is TGCGCCAGCAGCTTGGAGCCAGGGGCGGCCTCTGGGGCCAACGTCCTGACTTTC. Protein product: CASSLEPGAASGANVLTF.

The V gene is TRBV28, the J gene TRBJ1-2; tentatively, D is TRBD1 (5 bases). There are 13 residues in the CDR3. V was shortened by 5 bases and J by 4 bases, with 11 bases between the two germline ends. CDR1 and CDR2 (germline): MDHEN, SYDVKM. This CDR3 reads CASSDGASYGYTF. In DNA form, the CDR3 reads TGTGCCAGCAGTGATGGGGCTAGCTATGGCTACACCTTC.